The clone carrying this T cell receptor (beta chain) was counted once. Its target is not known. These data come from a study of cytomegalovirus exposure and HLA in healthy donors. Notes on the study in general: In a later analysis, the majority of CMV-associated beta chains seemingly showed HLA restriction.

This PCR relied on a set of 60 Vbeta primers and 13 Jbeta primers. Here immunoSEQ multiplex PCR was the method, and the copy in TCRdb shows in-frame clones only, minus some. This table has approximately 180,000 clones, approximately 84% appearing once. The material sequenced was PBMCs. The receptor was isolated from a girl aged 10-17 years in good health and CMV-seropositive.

CDR3 protein: CASSASPGDGYTF. The CDR3 DNA is TGTGCCAGCAGTGCTAGTCCCGGGGATGGCTACACCTTC. This sequence joins TRBV2 and TRBJ1-2, with D hard to call. Per the germline V gene, CDR1 is SNHLY and CDR2 is FYNNEI. V was cut by 4 bases and J by 6 bases, with 12 bases left in between. This CDR3 is built from 13 residues.